This T cell receptor beta chain was sequenced in a study of T-cell reconstitution after alpha-beta-depleted transplantation in children. Preparation of the TCRbeta library used unique molecular identifiers. One entry per CDR3 protein, called by TCRdb with MiXCR from the PCR reads. Of 600,000 or so distinct CDR3 sequences listed, more than 20% were seen once; the top ten hold 11% to 15%. General observations from the study: After one year, T-cell counts and TCRbeta diversity mostly came from new T cells.

This clonotype was picked up many times. The antigen is not known. The input for sequencing was PBMCs, mostly from graft donor cells, taken 360 days after TCRalphabeta/CD19-depleted stem cell transplant. This receptor was obtained from a boy in the first two years of life who had a stem cell transplant for acute myeloid leukemia, so the T cells may come from the graft donor.

CDR3: CASSQDRGGASDTQYF. DNA of the CDR3: TGTGCCAGCAGCCAAGACCGAGGGGGGGCATCAGATACGCAGTATTTT. V usage is TRBV3-1 and J usage is TRBJ2-3; tentative D call: TRBD2 (7 bases). Germline V gene sequence: CDR1 LGHDT, CDR2 YNNKEL (reference sequence). This CDR3 is 16 amino acids long. V lost 0 bases and J lost 4, with 14 bases in between.